These 15 T cell receptor beta chains came from one sample sequenced in a study of blood T cell repertoires in COVID-19. TCRdb's table, derived via immunoSEQ multiplex PCR, lists solely in-frame clones and lacks some. The table shows about 33,000 clones, with approximately 86% occurring only once. Sequenced material: peripheral blood. These receptors all come from a human donor in a cohort sampled during active COVID-19.

V and J are TRBV20-1 and TRBJ2-1; D is unclear. Trimming stripped 6 bases from V and 10 bases from J, with 10 bases between. This CDR3 is 10 amino acids long. Per germline, CDR1 DFQATT and CDR2 SNEGSKA (reference sequence). The CDR3 nucleotides are TGCAGTGCCACTCGAAAAGAGCAGTTCTTC. Its translation: CSATRKEQFF.

The chain uses TRBV11-2 and TRBJ2-3; no definite D call. The germline gives CDR1 SGHAT, CDR2 FQNNGV. The V gene lost 2 bases and the J gene lost 0 bases, with 9 bases spanning the gap. This CDR3 region has 15 residues. CDR3 nucleotide sequence: TGTGCCAGCAGCTTACAGGCCCCGAGCACAGATACGCAGTATTTT. Its protein product is CASSLQAPSTDTQYF.

In DNA, the CDR3 is TGTGCCAGCAGCCAAGGACTAGCGGGAAACAATGAGCAGTTCTTC. Translated, it gives CASSQGLAGNNEQFF. The V call is TRBV3-1 (or the pseudogene TRBV3-2), the J call TRBJ2-1; 11 bases fit TRBD2. Germline-derived CDR1 and CDR2 are LGHDT and YNNKEL (reference sequence). The CDR3 contains 15 residues. J was trimmed by 5 bases and V by 1 base; bases with no gene match: 1.

The chain links TRBV5-4 to TRBJ2-1; 7 bases map to TRBD2. The CDR3 sequence is 12 residues long. The V segment lost 3 bases and the J segment 15 bases; nucleotides outside the gene matches: 9. Germline lookup yields CDR1 SGHNT and CDR2 YYREEE (reference sequence). The CDR3 loop reads CASSWSSGMWFF. In nucleotides, the CDR3 is TGTGCCAGCAGCTGGTCGAGCGGGATGTGGTTCTTC.

This clone has more than one count but fewer than ten. This sequence joins TRBV4-1 and TRBJ1-5; D gene ambiguous. The germline V gene encodes CDR1 MGHRA and CDR2 YSYEKL. The CDR3 runs 17 residues. V was cut by 4 bases and J by 0 bases, with 16 bases left in between. The CDR3 nucleotides are TGCGCCAGCAGCCCGACGCCGGCCGGGGATAGCAATCAGCCCCAGCATTTT. This encodes CASSPTPAGDSNQPQHF.

This clone was observed a few times. V is TRBV6-2 or TRBV6-3 and J is TRBJ1-1; possibly TRBD1 for D (5 bases). Germline CDR1 is MNHEY and CDR2 is SVGEGT. The CDR3 extends over 16 amino acids. V lost 6 bases and J lost 0, with 17 bases in between. This CDR3 is CASSPSRRGVNTEAFF. CDR3 sequence (DNA): TGTGCCAGCAGCCCCAGCCGGAGGGGTGTGAACACTGAAGCTTTCTTT.

This rearrangement joins TRBV2 to TRBJ1-1; no clear D. CDR1 SNHLY and CDR2 FYNNEI come from the germline V gene. V lost 9 bases and J lost 4, with 12 bases in between. The CDR3 has 12 residues. As DNA, the CDR3 is TGTGCCAGGTTGAGTCCGGGCACTGAAGCTTTCTTT. Amino acids: CARLSPGTEAFF.

The table lists this clone with a few counts. The genes are TRBV27 and TRBJ2-7, with 8 positions matching TRBD1. Germline assignment: CDR1 MNHEY and CDR2 SMNVEV (reference sequence). This CDR3 spans 13 amino acids. The ends lost 7 bases at V and 1 base at J; junction bases unmatched: 3. In DNA, the CDR3 is TGTGCCAGCACCAGACAGGGGTCCTACGAGCAGTACTTC. Translation: CASTRQGSYEQYF.

This chain connects TRBV2 to TRBJ1-2, with 7 nucleotides matching TRBD1. V lost 6 bases and J lost 2; bases outside the gene matches: 3. Looked up from germline, CDR1 is SNHLY and CDR2 is FYNNEI. The length of the CDR3 is 13 residues. CDR3 sequence: CASRQTGNYGYTF. As DNA, the CDR3 is TGTGCCAGCAGACAGACAGGGAACTATGGCTACACCTTC.

The V gene is TRBV18, the J gene TRBJ2-3; maybe TRBD2 (6 bases). Trimming stripped 4 bases from V and 1 base from J, with 9 bases between. The length of the CDR3 is 14 residues. Germline V gene sequence: CDR1 KGHSH, CDR2 LQKENI. The DNA of the CDR3 is TGTGCCAGCTCACGAGCGGGCGGCACAGATACGCAGTATTTT. It yields the protein CASSRAGGTDTQYF. Drawing the rest from reference TRBV18 and TRBJ2-3, the complete variable domain is NAGVMQNPRHLVRRRGQEARLRCSPMKGHSHVYWYRQLPEEGLKFMVYLQKENIIDESGMPKERFSAEFPKEGPSILRIQQVVRGDSAAYFCASSRAGGTDTQYFGPGTRLTVL.

CDR3 in amino acids: CASSFSGRKGSYNEQFF. The CDR3 coding sequence is TGTGCCAGCAGCTTTAGCGGGAGGAAGGGCTCCTACAATGAGCAGTTCTTC. The gene calls are TRBV7-6 and TRBJ2-1; 10 bases are a match to TRBD2. V was clipped by 3 bases and J by 0 bases; unmatched bases: 5. The length of the CDR3 is 17 residues. Germline V gives CDR1 SGHVS, CDR2 FNYEAQ. Supplemented by reference TRBV7-6 and TRBJ2-1, the full variable domain reads GAGVSQSPRYKVTKRGQDVALRCDPISGHVSLYWYRQALGQGPEFLTYFNYEAQQDKSGLPNDRFSAERPEGSISTLTIQRTEQRDSAMYRCASSFSGRKGSYNEQFFGPGTRLTVL.

This clone appeared once. The chain is built from TRBV27 and TRBJ2-3; 7 bases agree with TRBD2. Trimming cost V 2 bases and J 3 bases; bases outside gene matches: 8. The V gene's germline CDR1 is MNHEY and CDR2 SMNVEV (reference sequence). The CDR3 sequence is 16 residues long. The CDR3 region is CASSLVAGVGTDTQYF. The CDR3 DNA reads TGTGCCAGCAGTTTAGTTGCGGGAGTGGGTACAGATACGCAGTATTTT.

The chain joins TRBV3-1 (or the pseudogene TRBV3-2) to TRBJ2-4; D might be TRBD2 (6 bases). V lost 2 bases to trimming and J lost 5 bases, with 13 bases between them. This CDR3 region has 15 residues. Germline V gives CDR1 LGHDT, CDR2 YNNKEL (reference sequence). The CDR3 region has the DNA TGTGCCAGCAGCCAACAAGGGAGGCTTGAAAACATTCAGTACTTC. It encodes CASSQQGRLENIQYF.

The chain has TRBV6-5 and TRBJ2-2; weak D call: TRBD2 (6 bases). V shed 11 bases and J shed 1 base, with 17 bases lying between them. The CDR3 sequence is 15 residues long. Germline V CDR1 and CDR2: MNHEY, SVGAGI. The CDR3 DNA reads as TGTGCCTCCCCCCATGGAGGGCTGAACACCGGGGAGCTGTTTTTT. This sequence encodes CASPHGGLNTGELFF.

This rearrangement joins TRBV7-6 to TRBJ2-2; D unresolved. Per germline, CDR1 SGHVS and CDR2 FNYEAQ. Trimming took 5 bases from V and 3 from J, leaving 22 bases between them. The CDR3 sequence is 18 residues long. The CDR3 nucleotides are TGTGCCAGCAGCCGACGCTTAGTGCGAGACTTGTACACCGGGGAGCTGTTTTTT. This sequence encodes CASSRRLVRDLYTGELFF.